Shown below are 21 T cell receptor beta chains from a single sample sequenced in a study of blood T cell repertoires in COVID-19. Some clones are missing from TCRdb's copy, which holds only in-frame ones; the method was immunoSEQ multiplex PCR. This table holds approximately 480,000 clones, 80% to 90% found once. Sequencing input: peripheral blood. These receptors originate from a man aged 18 to 30 with COVID-19, enrolled during active disease.

The V gene is TRBV30, the J gene TRBJ1-1; D may be TRBD1 (5 bases). V was trimmed by 0 bases and J by 0 bases, leaving 11 bases between them. This CDR3 has 15 amino acids. Germline loops: CDR1 GTSNPN, CDR2 SVGIG (reference sequence). This CDR3 is CAWSVRGFMNTEAFF. CDR3 DNA sequence: TGTGCCTGGAGTGTAAGGGGATTCATGAACACTGAAGCTTTCTTT.

The chain employs TRBV7-2 and TRBJ1-5; perhaps TRBD1 as D (5 bases). The CDR3 covers 15 residues. CDR1 is SGHTA and CDR2 is FQGNSA in the germline V gene. The V end lost 2 bases, the J end lost 3 bases, and 11 bases lay between the germline ends. The CDR3 spells CASSLTDTNNQPQHF. CDR3 nucleotides: TGTGCCAGCAGCTTAACGGACACTAACAATCAGCCCCAGCATTTT.

The chain carries TRBV29-1 and TRBJ2-3, with D possibly matching TRBD2 (5 bases). Germline-derived CDR1 and CDR2 are SQVTM and ANQGSEA. Trimming took off 4 bases at V and 2 bases at J, with 7 bases between the two ends. The CDR3 contains 12 residues. The CDR3 protein is CSVAGITDTQYF. The CDR3 coding sequence is TGCAGCGTTGCGGGGATCACAGATACGCAGTATTTT.

This rearrangement joins TRBV30 to TRBJ2-2; TRBD1 matches 9 bases. Germline CDR1 reads GTSNPN; CDR2 reads SVGIG (reference sequence). V shed 8 bases, J shed 6 bases, and the junction held 7 bases outside the gene matches. The CDR3 spans 13 residues. The CDR3 nucleotides are TGTGCCAGGGACAGGGAGCGCCCCGGGGAGCTGTTTTTT. Encoded protein: CARDRERPGELFF.

The chain carries TRBV5-1 and TRBJ1-2; 7 bases are shared with TRBD1. V trimming: 4 bases; J trimming: 2 bases; junction bases outside the gene matches: 8. The germline gives CDR1 SGHRS, CDR2 YFSETQ. This CDR3 has 15 amino acids. This CDR3 is CASSPSPGGNYGYTF. As DNA, the CDR3 is TGCGCCAGCAGCCCGAGTCCAGGGGGAAACTATGGCTACACCTTC. Complete variable domain (other parts from reference TRBV5-1 and TRBJ1-2): KAGVTQTPRYLIKTRGQQVTLSCSPISGHRSVSWYQQTPGQGLQFLFEYFSETQRNKGNFPGRFSGRQFSNSRSEMNVSTLELGDSALYLCASSPSPGGNYGYTFGSGTRLTVV.

This chain uses TRBV7-8 with TRBJ2-5, with TRBD1 as a possible D gene (5 bases). The CDR3 has 16 amino acids. Germline V gene data show CDR1 as SGHVS and CDR2 as FQNEAQ. Between the trimmed V and J ends, which lost 5 bases and 2 bases, there was a span of 18 bases. The DNA for the CDR3 is TGTGCCAGCAGCACTCCGTTTAGTGCAGGGCAAGAGACCCAGTACTTC. It yields the protein CASSTPFSAGQETQYF.

This chain links TRBV12-5 with TRBJ1-2; the D gene is possibly TRBD1 (5 bases). CDR1 is LGHNT, CDR2 FRNRAP, per germline. This CDR3 contains 13 residues. V was pared by 1 base and J by 4 bases, with 7 bases between. This CDR3 reads CASGLGGAYGYTF. Written as DNA, the CDR3 is TGTGCTAGTGGTTTGGGGGGCGCCTATGGCTACACCTTC.

This clone was observed a few times. The genes are TRBV6-1 and TRBJ1-2; unclear D gene. CDR1 is MNHNS and CDR2 is SASEGT in the germline V gene. CDR3 size: 14 residues. V lost 2 bases, J lost 11 bases, and 18 bases lay in between. The CDR3 reads CASSELWETQRYTF. Written as DNA, the CDR3 is TGTGCCAGCAGTGAATTATGGGAGACCCAAAGGTACACCTTC.

The rearrangement uses TRBV7-8 and TRBJ1-6; the D gene is possibly TRBD1 (5 bases). Germline V lookup: CDR1 SGHVS, CDR2 FQNEAQ. Trimming pared 2 bases from V and 10 bases from J, leaving 15 bases between. The CDR3 consists of 15 residues. CDR3 nucleotides: TGTGCCAGCAGCTTAACTCCAGGGTTAGGGTCACCCCTCCACTTT. It codes for CASSLTPGLGSPLHF.

The chain combines TRBV7-9 with TRBJ2-5; TRBD2 aligns across 7 bases. The CDR3 runs to 18 residues. The ends lost 5 bases at V and 6 bases at J; junction bases unmatched: 21. Per germline, CDR1 SEHNR and CDR2 FQNEAQ (reference sequence). This CDR3 reads CASSPPAGTGGRGQTQYF. The CDR3 coding sequence is TGTGCCAGCAGCCCGCCTGCCGGTACGGGCGGGAGAGGACAGACCCAGTACTTC. Drawing the rest from reference TRBV7-9 and TRBJ2-5, the complete variable domain is DTGVSQNPRHKITKRGQNVTFRCDPISEHNRLYWYRQTLGQGPEFLTYFQNEAQLEKSRLLSDRFSAERPKGSFSTLEIQRTEQGDSAMYLCASSPPAGTGGRGQTQYFGPGTRLLVL.

J is TRBJ2-1 and V is TRBV9; TRBD2 is a possible D gene (6 bases). The ends were cut back, 0 bases at V and 9 bases at J, with 19 bases in the middle. This CDR3 is built from 16 residues. Germline CDR1 SGDLS, CDR2 YYNGEE. This CDR3 is CASSVVVSGTRVEQFF. The CDR3 DNA sequence: TGTGCCAGCAGCGTAGTAGTTAGCGGCACTCGGGTTGAGCAGTTCTTC. The complete variable domain, with remaining parts taken from reference TRBV9 and TRBJ2-1, reads DSGVTQTPKHLITATGQRVTLRCSPRSGDLSVYWYQQSLDQGLQFLIQYYNGEERAKGNILERFSAQQFPDLHSELNLSSLELGDSALYFCASSVVVSGTRVEQFFGPGTRLTVL.

The J gene is TRBJ2-7, the V gene TRBV7-3; no firm D call. This CDR3 is built from 16 residues. Germline V gene lookup returns CDR1 SGHTA and CDR2 FQGTGA. Between the trimmed V and J ends, which lost 5 bases and 2 bases, there was a span of 19 bases. The CDR3 coding sequence is TGTGCCAGCAGCCCCCTGTGGGTTGTACTAACCTACGAGCAGTACTTC. Encoded protein: CASSPLWVVLTYEQYF.

The chain links TRBV5-8 to TRBJ1-1; no reliable D call. This CDR3 region has 14 residues. The germline V and J ends were trimmed by 0 bases and 6 bases, with 12 bases remaining between them. Germline-derived CDR1 and CDR2 are SGHTS and YDEGEE. The CDR3 DNA follows: TGTGCCAGCAGCTTGGCCCTAGGTGTCGCTGAAGCTTTCTTT. This encodes CASSLALGVAEAFF.

The rearrangement links TRBV5-5 to TRBJ1-1; tentative D call: TRBD1 (5 bases). The V gene's germline CDR1 is SGHKS and CDR2 YYEKEE (reference sequence). V shed 0 bases and J shed 4 bases, with 16 bases lying between them. The CDR3 is 16 residues long. The CDR3 DNA is TGTGCCAGCAGCTTGGGTGATAGGACATCGGGCACTGAAGCTTTCTTT. Protein sequence: CASSLGDRTSGTEAFF.

This chain joins TRBV11-2 and TRBJ2-7; D unclear. The CDR3 sequence is 15 residues long. Germline V gene data show CDR1 as SGHAT and CDR2 as FQNNGV. Trimming left V 5 bases short and J 3 bases short, with 17 bases between. CDR3 amino acids: CASSRGPGSVYEQYF. The CDR3 nucleotides read TGTGCCAGCAGCCGCGGCCCGGGTTCGGTCTACGAGCAGTACTTC.

The V call is TRBV5-6, the J call TRBJ2-5; TRBD1 aligns across 7 bases. V was pared by 0 bases and J by 1 base, with 3 bases of the junction left unmatched. The CDR3 is 15 residues long. CDR1 and CDR2 from the germline V gene are SGHDT and YYEEEE. The CDR3 sequence is CASSLDWTGQETQYF. The CDR3 DNA reads as TGTGCCAGCAGCTTGGATTGGACAGGCCAAGAGACCCAGTACTTC.

The V call is TRBV28, the J call TRBJ2-7; the D gene is possibly TRBD1 (6 bases). V dropped 4 bases and J dropped 7 bases, with 14 bases sitting between them. Germline CDR1 MDHEN, CDR2 SYDVKM. The CDR3 extends over 13 amino acids. CDR3: CASSSTGTLEQYF. The CDR3 bases are TGTGCCAGCAGTTCTACCGGGACACTTGAGCAGTACTTC.

This rearrangement joins TRBV5-6 to TRBJ1-1, with no clear D. This CDR3 spans 12 amino acids. CDR1 and CDR2 (germline): SGHDT, YYEEEE. V lost 4 bases to trimming and J lost 8 bases, with 12 bases between them. DNA for the CDR3: TGTGCCAGCAGCGCCGGCGGCAGAGAAGCTTTCTTT. This codes for CASSAGGREAFF.

CDR3 bases: TGTGCCAGCAGCTTAGCTGGTCTAGCGGGTTTCGAGACCCAGTACTTC. Its protein is CASSLAGLAGFETQYF. The chain has TRBV7-2 and TRBJ2-5, with 8 bases that match TRBD2. Per germline, CDR1 SGHTA and CDR2 FQGNSA. The ends lost 0 bases at V and 5 bases at J; junction bases unmatched: 8. The CDR3 length is 16 residues.

V gene TRBV4-1 combines with J gene TRBJ1-6; 8 nucleotides match TRBD1. Trimming cost V 3 bases and J 6 bases; bases outside gene matches: 7. CDR3 size: 16 residues. The germline V gene has CDR1 MGHRA and CDR2 YSYEKL. The CDR3 nucleotides read TGCGCCAGCAGCCAGGCGACAGGGGCCCCTAATTCACCCCTCCACTTT. Translating it yields CASSQATGAPNSPLHF.

The chain couples TRBV6-5 to TRBJ2-7, with TRBD2 matching 11 bases. Germline V gene data show CDR1 as MNHEY and CDR2 as SVGAGI. The V gene end was trimmed by 5 bases and the J gene end by 3 bases; junction bases not matched to a gene: 6. The CDR3 loop spans 15 amino acids. The CDR3, as DNA: TGTGCCAGCAGTCCTCTAGCGGGGGGCGTCTACGAGCAGTACTTC. Translated, it gives CASSPLAGGVYEQYF.